This T cell receptor (beta chain) was sequenced for a study of sequential checkpoint blockade in melanoma. Stated treatment: randomized to nivolumab then ipilimumab (arm A) or the reverse (arm B). CDR3 length: 17 amino acids. Per the germline V gene, CDR1 is LNHDA and CDR2 is SQIVND (reference sequence). V shed 6 bases and J shed 5 bases, with 25 bases lying between them. Profiling relied on immunoSEQ multiplex PCR, and the TCRdb table lists in-frame clones only, not all of them. This sample has about 12,000 clones; about 68% occur once, and the top ten carry around 25%. The chain uses TRBV19 and TRBJ2-5; weak D call: TRBD2 (6 bases). This clonotype originated in a human donor with melanoma. This specimen was CD8+ T cells sorted from blood (inferred from file names), taken from a patient given nivolumab and ipilimumab in sequence. In nucleotides, the CDR3 is TGTGCCAGTAGCTTTAGCTTCGGGACTCCCCAGTCGGAGACCCAGTACTTC. Its translation is CASSFSFGTPQSETQYF.